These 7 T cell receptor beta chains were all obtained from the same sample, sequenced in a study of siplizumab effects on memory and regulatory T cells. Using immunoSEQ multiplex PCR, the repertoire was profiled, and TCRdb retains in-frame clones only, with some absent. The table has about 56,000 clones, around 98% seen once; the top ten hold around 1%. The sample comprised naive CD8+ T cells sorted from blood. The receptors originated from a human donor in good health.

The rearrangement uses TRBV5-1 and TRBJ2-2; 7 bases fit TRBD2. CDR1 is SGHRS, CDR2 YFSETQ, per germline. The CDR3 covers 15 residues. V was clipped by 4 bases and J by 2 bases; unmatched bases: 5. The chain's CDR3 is CASSSGTPNTGELFF. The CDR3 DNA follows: TGCGCCAGCAGCAGCGGGACTCCTAACACCGGGGAGCTGTTTTTT. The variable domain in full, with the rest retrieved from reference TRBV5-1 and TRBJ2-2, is KAGVTQTPRYLIKTRGQQVTLSCSPISGHRSVSWYQQTPGQGLQFLFEYFSETQRNKGNFPGRFSGRQFSNSRSEMNVSTLELGDSALYLCASSSGTPNTGELFFGEGSRLTVL.

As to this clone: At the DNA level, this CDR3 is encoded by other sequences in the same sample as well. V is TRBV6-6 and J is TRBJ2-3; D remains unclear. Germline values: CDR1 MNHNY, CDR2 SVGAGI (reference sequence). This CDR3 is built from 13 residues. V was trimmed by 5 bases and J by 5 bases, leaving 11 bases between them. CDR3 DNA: TGTGCCAGCAGTCTTTTGACAAGAGATACGCAGTATTTT. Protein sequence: CASSLLTRDTQYF.

The CDR3 loop is CSAGDSLGTEAFF. The CDR3 coding sequence is TGCAGCGCCGGTGACTCCTTAGGCACTGAAGCTTTCTTT. The chain uses TRBV29-1 and TRBJ1-1; no clear D. V shed 7 bases and J shed 4 bases, with 16 bases lying between them. From germline, CDR1 is SQVTM and CDR2 ANQGSEA. The CDR3 has 13 amino acids.

CDR3: CASSLGAGPSSYEQYF. CDR3 nucleotides: TGTGCCAGCAGTTTAGGGGCAGGTCCTAGCTCCTACGAGCAGTACTTC. The chain joins TRBV28 to TRBJ2-7; tentatively, D is TRBD1 (5 bases). Germline CDR1 MDHEN, CDR2 SYDVKM. V dropped 2 bases and J dropped 0 bases, with 14 bases sitting between them. CDR3 length equals 16 residues.

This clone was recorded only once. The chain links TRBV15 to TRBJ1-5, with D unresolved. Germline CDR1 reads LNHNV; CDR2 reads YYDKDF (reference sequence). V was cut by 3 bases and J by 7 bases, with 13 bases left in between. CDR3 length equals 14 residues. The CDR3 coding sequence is TGTGCCACCAGCAGTCCTTATGATGAGCAGCCCCAGCATTTT. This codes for CATSSPYDEQPQHF.

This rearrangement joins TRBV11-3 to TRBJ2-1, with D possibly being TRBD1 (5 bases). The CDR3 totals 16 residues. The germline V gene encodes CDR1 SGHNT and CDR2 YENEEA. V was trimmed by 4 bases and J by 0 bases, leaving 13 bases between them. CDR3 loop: CASSSLREISYNEQFF. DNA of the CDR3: TGTGCCAGCAGCTCCCTCAGGGAAATCTCCTACAATGAGCAGTTCTTC.

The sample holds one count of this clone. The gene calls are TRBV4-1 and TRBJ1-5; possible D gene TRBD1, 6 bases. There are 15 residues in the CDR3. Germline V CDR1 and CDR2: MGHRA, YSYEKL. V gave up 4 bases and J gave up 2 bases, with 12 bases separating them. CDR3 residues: CASSPPPGGNQPQHF. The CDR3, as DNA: TGCGCCAGCAGCCCCCCCCCAGGGGGCAATCAGCCCCAGCATTTT.